This passage covers 26 T cell receptor beta chains from one sample sequenced in a study of Ad26.COV2.S vaccination and SARS-CoV-2 variants. Some clones are missing from TCRdb's copy, which holds only in-frame ones; the method was immunoSEQ multiplex PCR. The sample records a few hundred thousand clones, over 75% being singletons. Noted treatment: approximately 18 received Ad26.COV2.S at low or high dose, single or two shots; about 5 received placebo; per-sample allocation not given. It was on day 63 after the first vaccine or placebo injection that samples were taken. The specimen comprised peripheral blood, sampled in a trial of Ad26.COV2.S vaccine versus placebo. These receptors were taken from a person between 18 and 59 years old who received the Ad26.COV2.S COVID-19 vaccine or a placebo.

This rearrangement joins TRBV28 to TRBJ1-5; TRBD1 aligns across 9 bases. The CDR3 covers 14 residues. V trimming: 7 bases; J trimming: 6 bases; junction bases outside the gene matches: 7. Germline loops: CDR1 MDHEN, CDR2 SYDVKM. The CDR3 reads CASKGTGKVQPQHF. CDR3 DNA: TGTGCCAGCAAGGGGACAGGGAAAGTTCAGCCCCAGCATTTT.

This clone has just one count. The rearrangement uses TRBV18 and TRBJ1-5, with D perhaps matching TRBD1 (6 bases). The CDR3 runs 14 residues. Trimming took off 6 bases at V and 3 bases at J, with 12 bases between the two ends. Germline CDR1 is KGHSH and CDR2 is LQKENI. In DNA, the CDR3 is TGTGCCAGCTCGGAGGACAGTCACAATCAGCCCCAGCATTTT. As protein: CASSEDSHNQPQHF.

This clone was found a few times. V is TRBV7-2 and J is TRBJ2-7; D possibly corresponds to TRBD1 (5 bases). The V and J ends lost 5 bases and 0 bases respectively, with 11 bases between them. CDR1 SGHTA and CDR2 FQGNSA come from the germline V gene. The CDR3 runs to 14 residues. The DNA of the CDR3 is TGTGCCAGCAGCGGGGCGACAGCCTCCTACGAGCAGTACTTC. This sequence encodes CASSGATASYEQYF.

V is TRBV30 and J is TRBJ1-6, with 7 nucleotides matching TRBD1. This CDR3 has 14 amino acids. CDR1 is GTSNPN, CDR2 SVGIG, per germline (reference sequence). V gave up 2 bases and J gave up 9 bases; unmatched junction bases: 7. The CDR3 DNA follows: TGTGCCTGGAGTTCTGGACAGGCTATTTCACCCCTCCACTTT. Its translation is CAWSSGQAISPLHF.

The gene calls are TRBV27 and TRBJ2-1; 11 nucleotides align to TRBD2. Looked up from germline, CDR1 is MNHEY and CDR2 is SMNVEV (reference sequence). Trimming at V came to 5 bases and at J to 9 bases, leaving 12 bases not matched to a gene. The CDR3 runs 16 residues. The CDR3 is CASSTVAGGPVGEQFF. CDR3 nucleotide sequence: TGTGCCAGCAGTACAGTAGCGGGAGGGCCGGTAGGTGAGCAGTTCTTC.

The chain links TRBV9 to TRBJ1-1; 7 bases line up with TRBD1. Germline CDR1 is SGDLS and CDR2 is YYNGEE. This CDR3 is 18 amino acids long. V trimming: 4 bases; J trimming: 1 base; junction bases outside the gene matches: 16. CDR3 nucleotides: TGTGCCAGCAGCCCCTATCCAGGGGGGGGTACGCGGAACACTGAAGCTTTCTTT. Protein product: CASSPYPGGGTRNTEAFF.

This clone was recorded a few times. The chain has TRBV7-9 and TRBJ1-5; possibly TRBD1 for D (5 bases). V was shortened by 0 bases and J by 2 bases, with 11 bases between the two germline ends. Germline CDR1 and CDR2: SEHNR and FQNEAQ (reference sequence). The CDR3 runs to 16 residues. The CDR3 DNA sequence: TGTGCCAGCAGCTTAGCCGGGCAGGGAGGCAATCAGCCCCAGCATTTT. Translated, it gives CASSLAGQGGNQPQHF.

V gene TRBV2 combines with J gene TRBJ2-1; perhaps D is TRBD1 or TRBD2 (5 bases each). CDR1 and CDR2 from the germline V gene are SNHLY and FYNNEI. Trimming removed 4 bases at V and 7 bases at J, with 23 bases between. The CDR3 has 17 residues. CDR3 sequence (DNA): TGTGCCAGCAGTGGCAGGCAAGCGGAGCTGGGGCGTAATGAGCAGTTCTTC. It yields the protein CASSGRQAELGRNEQFF.

There are a few counts of this clone. The CDR3 coding sequence is TGTGCCAGCAGCTTACAGGCGGGAGGGGAAGAGCAGTACTTC. It yields the protein CASSLQAGGEEQYF. The gene calls are TRBV7-2 and TRBJ2-7; 9 nucleotides agree with TRBD2. The CDR3 runs to 14 residues. Germline V gene data show CDR1 as SGHTA and CDR2 as FQGNSA. V gave up 2 bases and J gave up 7 bases; unmatched junction bases: 6.

The chain couples TRBV12-5 to TRBJ2-7; tentatively, D is TRBD1 (7 bases). Germline V gene lookup returns CDR1 LGHNT and CDR2 FRNRAP. V gave up 5 bases and J gave up 0 bases, with 11 bases separating them. The CDR3 contains 14 residues. CDR3 DNA: TGTGCTAGTGGTCGCGGGACAGTCTCCTACGAGCAGTACTTC. This encodes CASGRGTVSYEQYF. Full variable domain (rest looked up from reference TRBV12-5 and TRBJ2-7): DARVTQTPRHKVTEMGQEVTMRCQPILGHNTVFWYRQTMMQGLELLAYFRNRAPLDDSGMPKDRFSAEMPDATLATLKIQPSEPRDSAVYFCASGRGTVSYEQYFGPGTRLTVT.

V gene TRBV7-9 combines with J gene TRBJ1-1; the match to TRBD1 covers 9 bases. V gave up 6 bases and J gave up 10 bases; unmatched junction bases: 6. Per germline, CDR1 SEHNR and CDR2 FQNEAQ (reference sequence). CDR3 length: 12 amino acids. Here the CDR3 DNA reads TGTGCCAGCAGTTACTCACAGGGGGCAGCTTTCTTT. Translating it yields CASSYSQGAAFF.

This chain links TRBV6-5 with TRBJ2-7; 9 bases agree with TRBD1. CDR1 and CDR2 from the germline V gene are MNHEY and SVGAGI. The CDR3 length is 16 residues. J gave up 3 bases and V 3 bases, and 9 bases lay outside the gene matches. The chain's CDR3 is CASSYSTLDRGYEQYF. CDR3 DNA sequence: TGTGCCAGCAGTTATTCGACGTTGGACAGGGGCTACGAGCAGTACTTC.

The chain combines TRBV2 with TRBJ1-5, with D maybe TRBD1 (6 bases). Germline CDR1 is SNHLY and CDR2 is FYNNEI. CDR3 length: 15 residues. V was pared by 3 bases and J by 1 base, with 10 bases between. The CDR3 region is CASSETGQSNQPQHF. DNA for the CDR3: TGTGCCAGCAGTGAGACAGGACAAAGCAATCAGCCCCAGCATTTT.

V usage is TRBV7-9 and J usage is TRBJ2-7; TRBD2 aligns across 12 bases. Germline V gene sequence: CDR1 SEHNR, CDR2 FQNEAQ (reference sequence). V was clipped by 5 bases and J by 5 bases; unmatched bases: 10. CDR3 length: 16 amino acids. The CDR3 DNA is TGTGCCAGCAGCCCGCGGTTTGCTAGCGGGAGGGACGAGCAGTACTTC. Translation gives CASSPRFASGRDEQYF.

The chain couples TRBV5-5 to TRBJ2-3; 9 bases align to TRBD2. The V segment lost 0 bases and the J segment 2 bases; nucleotides outside the gene matches: 1. CDR3 length: 15 amino acids. CDR1 and CDR2 from the germline V gene are SGHKS and YYEKEE (reference sequence). CDR3 sequence reads: CASSLGLADTDTQYF. For the CDR3, the DNA is TGTGCCAGCAGCTTGGGACTAGCGGACACAGATACGCAGTATTTT.

The rearrangement joins TRBV5-6 to TRBJ1-4; maybe TRBD1 (6 bases). Germline CDR1 SGHDT, CDR2 YYEEEE. This CDR3 has 18 residues. V lost 4 bases, J lost 0 bases, and 19 bases lay in between. The CDR3 reads CASSLKGGYGATNEKLFF. CDR3 in DNA: TGTGCCAGCAGCCTCAAGGGGGGGTACGGAGCAACTAATGAAAAACTGTTTTTT. Together with reference TRBV5-6 and TRBJ1-4, the CDR3 gives the full variable domain: DAGVTQSPTHLIKTRGQQVTLRCSPKSGHDTVSWYQQALGQGPQFIFQYYEEEERQRGNFPDRFSGHQFPNYSSELNVNALLLGDSALYLCASSLKGGYGATNEKLFFGSGTQLSVL.

As to this clone: The sample has other DNA sequences that encode this CDR3 too. This sequence joins TRBV12-3 or TRBV12-4 and TRBJ2-3; D is unclear. Between the trimmed V and J ends, which lost 6 bases and 2 bases, there was a span of 6 bases. The CDR3 runs 12 residues. CDR3 in amino acids: CASSPTTDTQYF. The CDR3 DNA sequence: TGTGCCAGCAGCCCCACCACAGATACGCAGTATTTT.

The V and J genes are TRBV5-6 and TRBJ2-7; no clear D. The V end lost 0 bases, the J end lost 3 bases, and 10 bases lay between the germline ends. The germline V gene encodes CDR1 SGHDT and CDR2 YYEEEE. This CDR3 spans 14 amino acids. CDR3: CASSLVGPSYEQYF. The CDR3 nucleotides read TGTGCCAGCAGCTTGGTCGGCCCGAGCTACGAGCAGTACTTC. The full variable domain, in which reference TRBV5-6 and TRBJ2-7 provide the parts outside the CDR3, is DAGVTQSPTHLIKTRGQQVTLRCSPKSGHDTVSWYQQALGQGPQFIFQYYEEEERQRGNFPDRFSGHQFPNYSSELNVNALLLGDSALYLCASSLVGPSYEQYFGPGTRLTVT.

The chain has TRBV5-1 and TRBJ2-3; D ambiguous. The CDR3 is made up of 16 amino acids. The germline CDR1 and CDR2 sequences are SGHRS and YFSETQ. Deletions cut 0 bases from V and 0 bases from J, with 11 bases between. CDR3: CASSLDPQGSTDTQYF. The CDR3 nucleotides are TGCGCCAGCAGCTTGGATCCCCAAGGGAGCACAGATACGCAGTATTTT.

This clone has a handful of counts. This chain uses TRBV7-9 with TRBJ2-2; 8 bases match TRBD2. The length of the CDR3 is 16 residues. V was pared by 6 bases and J by 3 bases, with 9 bases of the junction left unmatched. CDR1 SEHNR and CDR2 FQNEAQ come from the germline V gene (reference sequence). The CDR3 coding sequence is TGTGCCAGCAGGGGAACTAGCGGCTACTACACCGGGGAGCTGTTTTTT. Amino acid sequence: CASRGTSGYYTGELFF. The full variable domain, completed using reference TRBV7-9 and TRBJ2-2, is DTGVSQNPRHKITKRGQNVTFRCDPISEHNRLYWYRQTLGQGPEFLTYFQNEAQLEKSRLLSDRFSAERPKGSFSTLEIQRTEQGDSAMYLCASRGTSGYYTGELFFGEGSRLTVL.

The chain uses TRBV4-1 and TRBJ2-1; TRBD1 agrees at 7 bases. Trimming took 4 bases from V and 6 from J; bases not matched to a gene: 12. The CDR3 runs to 16 residues. CDR1 and CDR2 from the germline V gene are MGHRA and YSYEKL. The CDR3 region is CASSRRDAKGANEQFF. CDR3 bases: TGCGCCAGCAGCCGTAGGGACGCGAAGGGGGCCAATGAGCAGTTCTTC.

The J gene is TRBJ1-2, the V gene TRBV2; D unclear. Germline V gives CDR1 SNHLY, CDR2 FYNNEI. V lost 6 bases to trimming and J lost 2 bases, with 7 bases between them. This CDR3 region has 12 residues. The CDR3: CASSGPNYGYTF. In DNA, the CDR3 is TGTGCCAGCAGCGGGCCGAACTATGGCTACACCTTC. The entire variable domain, with the rest obtained from reference TRBV2 and TRBJ1-2, is as follows: EPEVTQTPSHQVTQMGQEVILRCVPISNHLYFYWYRQILGQKVEFLVSFYNNEISEKSEIFDDQFSVERPDGSNFTLKIRSTKLEDSAMYFCASSGPNYGYTFGSGTRLTVV.

V gene TRBV7-9 combines with J gene TRBJ2-2; D not certain. This CDR3 contains 13 residues. The germline CDR1 and CDR2 sequences are SEHNR and FQNEAQ (reference sequence). V lost 4 bases and J 4 bases, leaving 7 bases between the germline ends. CDR3 in amino acids: CASSSKPTGELFF. The CDR3 coding sequence is TGTGCCAGCAGCTCGAAGCCCACCGGGGAGCTGTTTTTT.

V is TRBV27 and J is TRBJ2-7, with D perhaps TRBD2 (5 bases). V dropped 8 bases and J dropped 6 bases, with 32 bases sitting between them. Germline V gene data show CDR1 as MNHEY and CDR2 as SMNVEV (reference sequence). The CDR3 has 18 amino acids. CDR3 in amino acids: CASPSSCPGSGRFREQYF. The CDR3 nucleotides are TGTGCCAGCCCATCCTCATGCCCGGGAAGCGGCAGGTTTCGCGAGCAGTACTTC.

This chain links TRBV5-1 with TRBJ1-1; a possible D gene is TRBD1 (6 bases). Trimming left V 5 bases short and J 3 bases short, with 8 bases between. This CDR3 spans 12 amino acids. The germline V gene encodes CDR1 SGHRS and CDR2 YFSETQ. CDR3 coding DNA: TGCGCCAGCAGAGGGGGGCACACTGAAGCTTTCTTT. It specifies CASRGGHTEAFF.

The V and J genes are TRBV11-1 and TRBJ2-5, with TRBD2 matching over 10 bases. The length of the CDR3 is 15 residues. The germline V gene encodes CDR1 SGHAT and CDR2 FQDESV (reference sequence). V was pared by 1 base and J by 4 bases, with 3 bases of the junction left unmatched. The CDR3 DNA sequence: TGTGCCAGCAGCTTAGGTCTAGCGGGAGCAGAGACCCAGTACTTC. Its translation: CASSLGLAGAETQYF. The whole variable domain, filled in from reference TRBV11-1 and TRBJ2-5, reads EAEVAQSPRYKITEKSQAVAFWCDPISGHATLYWYRQILGQGPELLVQFQDESVVDDSQLPKDRFSAERLKGVDSTLKIQPAELGDSAMYLCASSLGLAGAETQYFGPGTRLLVL.